This T cell receptor beta chain came from a study of cytotoxic CD8 clonotypes in ibrutinib-treated CLL. For the study at large: Across the patients, 11 were relapsed/refractory, about 15 treatment-naive and under 18 IGHV unmutated.

Using immunoSEQ multiplex PCR, the repertoire was profiled, and TCRdb retains in-frame clones only, with some absent. The table has 9,500 to 12,000 clones, 81% seen once. V was cut by 3 bases and J by 5 bases, with 13 bases left in between. Germline CDR1 and CDR2: LNHDA and SQIVND (reference sequence). The CDR3 is 14 amino acids. The source is a human donor with chronic lymphocytic leukemia. The input for sequencing was PBMCs, taken at disease progression, from a patient treated with ibrutinib. The chain joins TRBV19 to TRBJ1-2; tentatively, D is TRBD1 (5 bases). The CDR3 bases are TGTGCCAGTAGTATGGTCGGGACTGGGTATGGCTACACCTTC. Its translation is CASSMVGTGYGYTF. Using reference TRBV19 and TRBJ1-2 for the parts outside the CDR3, the full variable domain is DGGITQSPKYLFRKEGQNVTLSCEQNLNHDAMYWYRQDPGQGLRLIYYSQIVNDFQKGDIAEGYSVSREKKESFPLTVTSAQKNPTAFYLCASSMVGTGYGYTFGSGTRLTVV.